This T cell receptor (beta chain) was identified in a study of Ad26.COV2.S vaccination and SARS-CoV-2 variants. Overall study context: Each vaccinee took Ad26.COV2.S intramuscularly, once or twice 56 days apart.

Treatment described: over 15 received Ad26.COV2.S at low or high dose, single or two shots; 5 received placebo; per-sample allocation not given. Samples were taken on day 63 after the first vaccine or placebo injection. Immunization relied on an Ad26 vector, which expressed Wuhan-strain SARS-CoV-2 spike. Regarding this clone: The antigen is undetermined.

Measured with immunoSEQ multiplex PCR; TCRdb has only the in-frame clones, and not every one. The repertoire holds roughly 390,000 clones, with around 85% as singletons. General study results and limits: Vaccine recipients had higher spike-specific TCR breadth than placebo recipients.

Germline V gene data show CDR1 as KGHSH and CDR2 as LQKENI. Trimming shortened V by 2 bases and J by 4 bases, and 14 bases separated the two germline ends. The CDR3 consists of 15 residues. The sample here was peripheral blood, taken in a trial of Ad26.COV2.S vaccine versus placebo. The receptor comes from a person between 18 and 60 years old who received the Ad26.COV2.S COVID-19 vaccine or a placebo. The chain links TRBV18 to TRBJ1-2; D gene ambiguous. CDR3 in DNA: TGTGCCAGCTCACCAACAGACCAGGACTTCTATGGCTACACCTTC. Encoded protein: CASSPTDQDFYGYTF. Together with reference TRBV18 and TRBJ1-2, the CDR3 gives the full variable domain: NAGVMQNPRHLVRRRGQEARLRCSPMKGHSHVYWYRQLPEEGLKFMVYLQKENIIDESGMPKERFSAEFPKEGPSILRIQQVVRGDSAAYFCASSPTDQDFYGYTFGSGTRLTVV.